Following are 27 T cell receptor beta chains from one sample sequenced in a study of T cells in tumors after PD-1 blockade. This table comes from immunoSEQ multiplex PCR, and its TCRdb copy is limited to in-frame clones, with some not included. The table has 10,000 to 15,000 clones, 63% seen once. The source was tumor tissue, collected before anti-PD-1 treatment. These receptors came from a human donor with cutaneous squamous cell carcinoma.

V and J are TRBV3-1 (or the pseudogene TRBV3-2) and TRBJ1-1, with a possible D match to TRBD1 (5 bases). Germline-derived CDR1 and CDR2 are LGHDT and YNNKEL (reference sequence). V lost 3 bases to trimming and J lost 5 bases, with 10 bases between them. This CDR3 spans 13 amino acids. The CDR3 spells CASSHYQGTEAFF. In nucleotides, the CDR3 is TGTGCCAGCAGCCACTACCAGGGAACTGAAGCTTTCTTT.

In this sample, this clone is medium-sized. The rearrangement uses TRBV19 and TRBJ2-1; D is undetermined. CDR3 length: 14 amino acids. The V end lost 9 bases, the J end lost 0 bases, and 12 bases lay between the germline ends. CDR1 and CDR2 (germline): LNHDA, SQIVND (reference sequence). The CDR3 loop reads CASQPLGSYNEQFF. CDR3 bases: TGTGCCAGCCAGCCCCTGGGCTCCTACAATGAGCAGTTCTTC.

The J gene is TRBJ2-3, the V gene TRBV27; 11 nucleotides line up with TRBD2. Germline values: CDR1 MNHEY, CDR2 SMNVEV (reference sequence). With 7 bases clipped from V and 2 bases from J, the junction kept 5 bases outside the gene matches. The CDR3 length is 15 residues. The CDR3 DNA reads TGTGCCAGCACCCAGACTAGCGGGGTCACAGATACGCAGTATTTT. It is translated as CASTQTSGVTDTQYF.

V usage is TRBV25-1 and J usage is TRBJ2-1, with D possibly TRBD2 on 5 matching bases. The CDR3 consists of 15 residues. V lost 2 bases and J lost 1, with 9 bases in between. CDR1 and CDR2 from the germline V gene are MGHDK and SYGVNS. DNA of the CDR3: TGTGCCAGCAGTGAAGAGGGATCGTCCTACAATGAGCAGTTCTTC. Its protein product is CASSEEGSSYNEQFF.

This chain connects TRBV14 to TRBJ2-3; TRBD2 matches 7 bases. Trimming at V came to 4 bases and at J to 4 bases, leaving 5 bases not matched to a gene. The CDR3 consists of 14 residues. Germline-derived CDR1 and CDR2 are SGHDN and FVKESK. CDR3: CASSRGGGADTQYF. CDR3 nucleotide sequence: TGTGCCAGCAGCCGGGGGGGTGGCGCAGATACGCAGTATTTT.

This clone was detected a few times. The CDR3 nucleotides read TGTGCCAGCAGCTTGGGTAGCGGGAGTGTATACAATGAGCAGTTCTTC. Protein sequence: CASSLGSGSVYNEQFF. V gene TRBV5-4 combines with J gene TRBJ2-1; 9 bases map to TRBD2. The V segment lost 0 bases and the J segment 4 bases; nucleotides outside the gene matches: 5. The CDR3 is made up of 16 amino acids. Germline V lookup: CDR1 SGHNT, CDR2 YYREEE (reference sequence).

The V gene is TRBV4-3, the J gene TRBJ2-7; TRBD1 might be the D (6 bases). Germline V CDR1 and CDR2: LGHNA, YSLEER. Between the trimmed V and J ends, which lost 4 bases and 0 bases, there was a span of 10 bases. The CDR3 contains 14 residues. Written as DNA, the CDR3 is TGCGCCAGCAGCCCAGGGGTAAGCTCCTACGAGCAGTACTTC. It codes for CASSPGVSSYEQYF.

This chain uses TRBV7-2 with TRBJ1-1; D is unclear. Germline-derived CDR1 and CDR2 are SGHTA and FQGNSA. Trimming stripped 1 base from V and 0 bases from J, with 9 bases between. The CDR3 consists of 15 residues. CDR3 bases: TGTGCCAGCAGCTTAGATCCGGGCATGAACACTGAAGCTTTCTTT. This sequence encodes CASSLDPGMNTEAFF. Using reference TRBV7-2 and TRBJ1-1 for the parts outside the CDR3, the full variable domain is GAGVSQSPSNKVTEKGKDVELRCDPISGHTALYWYRQSLGQGLEFLIYFQGNSAPDKSGLPSDRFSAERTGGSVSTLTIQRTQQEDSAVYLCASSLDPGMNTEAFFGQGTRLTVV.

The chain has TRBV7-2 and TRBJ1-1, with D maybe TRBD1 (5 bases). With 5 bases removed from V and 6 bases from J, the gap between germline ends came to 16 bases. This CDR3 is built from 14 residues. Germline V gene sequence: CDR1 SGHTA, CDR2 FQGNSA. The CDR3 nucleotides read TGTGCCAGCAGCCAGGGCGGCAAATCGGCTGAAGCTTTCTTT. Translating gives CASSQGGKSAEAFF.

This clone has more than one count but fewer than ten. The V gene is TRBV7-8, the J gene TRBJ2-1; either TRBD1 or TRBD2 may supply D (5 bases each). Trimming removed 7 bases at V and 0 bases at J, with 13 bases between. This CDR3 has 15 amino acids. Germline loops: CDR1 SGHVS, CDR2 FQNEAQ. The DNA for the CDR3 is TGTGCCAGCACGGGGACCCGGAGCTCCTACAATGAGCAGTTCTTC. This encodes CASTGTRSSYNEQFF.

The chain is built from TRBV28 and TRBJ2-7, with a tentative D call TRBD2 (5 bases). V was shortened by 6 bases and J by 1 base, with 16 bases between the two germline ends. The CDR3 is 15 amino acids. The germline gives CDR1 MDHEN, CDR2 SYDVKM. The CDR3 DNA reads TGTGCCAGCAGACAGACCACGGGGTCTTCCTACGAGCAGTACTTC. Translating gives CASRQTTGSSYEQYF.

The chain carries TRBV6-2 or TRBV6-3 and TRBJ2-2; TRBD1 matches at 8 bases. The CDR3 runs 16 residues. The V segment lost 5 bases and the J segment 2 bases; nucleotides outside the gene matches: 7. Germline V lookup: CDR1 MNHEY, CDR2 SVGEGT. CDR3 nucleotides: TGTGCCAGCAGTAAGAGGACAGGGCCTAACACCGGGGAGCTGTTTTTT. The encoded protein is CASSKRTGPNTGELFF.

Sample share makes this clone medium-sized. The chain has TRBV2 and TRBJ2-5; D gene ambiguous. In germline, CDR1 is SNHLY, CDR2 FYNNEI. With 4 bases removed from V and 4 bases from J, the gap between germline ends came to 19 bases. The CDR3 extends over 16 amino acids. CDR3 protein: CASSVGETSVVETQYF. The CDR3 bases are TGTGCCAGCAGTGTTGGTGAGACGTCGGTTGTAGAGACCCAGTACTTC.

The chain employs TRBV7-3 and TRBJ2-1; no reliable D call. The CDR3 is 12 amino acids. CDR1 is SGHTA, CDR2 FQGTGA, per germline. Trimming left V 3 bases short and J 9 bases short, with 9 bases between. The CDR3 DNA is TGTGCCAGCAGCTTCAGTTCGGTTGAGCAGTTCTTC. Amino acid sequence: CASSFSSVEQFF.

This clone has only a few counts. This chain joins TRBV27 and TRBJ2-7; 8 bases fit TRBD2. The CDR3 is made up of 15 amino acids. V lost 5 bases, J lost 4 bases, and 10 bases stayed unmatched. The V gene's germline CDR1 is MNHEY and CDR2 SMNVEV (reference sequence). CDR3 protein: CASSPEAGVWYEQYF. The CDR3 DNA reads as TGTGCCAGCAGTCCAGAAGCGGGAGTATGGTACGAGCAGTACTTC.

This CDR3 is CASSHRDSPYNEQFF. The CDR3 nucleotides read TGTGCCAGCAGTCATAGGGATTCCCCCTACAATGAGCAGTTCTTC. The chain links TRBV28 to TRBJ2-1; D unresolved. CDR1 is MDHEN, CDR2 SYDVKM, per germline. V lost 5 bases and J 2 bases, leaving 13 bases between the germline ends. There are 15 residues in the CDR3.

The gene calls are TRBV19 and TRBJ1-4, with D maybe TRBD1 (5 bases). Per the germline V gene, CDR1 is LNHDA and CDR2 is SQIVND (reference sequence). Trimming cost V 5 bases and J 3 bases, with 7 bases left between them. The CDR3 totals 13 residues. CDR3 sequence reads: CASSRTPNEKLFF. In DNA form, the CDR3 reads TGTGCCAGTAGTCGGACACCTAATGAAAAACTGTTTTTT.

This chain connects TRBV7-9 to TRBJ1-6; 7 bases align to TRBD1. CDR3 length: 13 amino acids. Germline V gene data show CDR1 as SEHNR and CDR2 as FQNEAQ (reference sequence). Germline trimming cut 5 bases from V and 10 bases from J; bases unmatched to any gene: 5. The CDR3 here is CASSPQGYSPLHF. The CDR3 nucleotides are TGTGCCAGCAGCCCACAGGGGTACTCACCCCTCCACTTT.

CDR3 bases: TGCGCCAGCAGTACAAACTTGTTATCCGGGACTAGCGCGTCGCGGACCCAGTACTTC. It specifies CASSTNLLSGTSASRTQYF. This chain uses TRBV10-2 with TRBJ2-5; 10 nucleotides match TRBD2. The J segment lost 7 bases and the V segment lost 5 bases, leaving 22 bases of the junction unmatched. CDR3 size: 19 residues. Germline V gives CDR1 WSHSY, CDR2 SAAADI.

This clone was observed a handful of times. The V gene is TRBV28, the J gene TRBJ2-1, with D perhaps matching TRBD2 (5 bases). This CDR3 is built from 13 residues. In germline, CDR1 is MDHEN, CDR2 SYDVKM. The V gene lost 3 bases and the J gene lost 4 bases, with 7 bases spanning the gap. The CDR3 nucleotides read TGTGCCAGCAGTTTTCGGGGATACAATGAGCAGTTCTTC. Protein sequence: CASSFRGYNEQFF.

This clone has a single count. V and J are TRBV3-1 (or the pseudogene TRBV3-2) and TRBJ2-5; D uncertain. CDR1 is LGHDT and CDR2 is YNNKEL in the germline V gene (reference sequence). V was shortened by 2 bases and J by 5 bases, with 15 bases between the two germline ends. The CDR3 covers 15 residues. The CDR3 loop is CASSQRQTFRETQYF. CDR3 bases: TGTGCCAGCAGCCAACGCCAAACCTTCCGGGAGACCCAGTACTTC.

V and J are TRBV6-6 and TRBJ2-7; weak D call: TRBD2 (6 bases). Trimming removed 0 bases at V and 6 bases at J, with 12 bases between. CDR3 length: 14 amino acids. Germline V lookup: CDR1 MNHNY, CDR2 SVGAGI (reference sequence). The CDR3 DNA reads as TGTGCCAGCAGTTACTCGTTTGGGGGAGGCGAGCAGTACTTC. Its translation: CASSYSFGGGEQYF.

The chain links TRBV6-5 to TRBJ2-7; D remains ambiguous. The V end was cut by 3 bases, the J end by 5 bases, with 5 bases between. In germline, CDR1 is MNHEY, CDR2 SVGAGI. CDR3 size: 11 residues. CDR3 sequence: CASSYLHEQYF. The CDR3 DNA reads as TGTGCCAGCAGTTATCTACACGAGCAGTACTTC.

This sequence joins TRBV7-8 and TRBJ1-5; TRBD1 might be the D (5 bases). CDR3 length: 15 amino acids. Germline V lookup: CDR1 SGHVS, CDR2 FQNEAQ. Trimming pared 1 base from V and 7 bases from J, leaving 14 bases between. The CDR3 DNA follows: TGTGCCAGCAGCTTAGGGGGCTCAGGTCGACAGCCCCAGCATTTT. This codes for CASSLGGSGRQPQHF.

By sample share, this clone is medium-sized. The gene calls are TRBV28 and TRBJ2-4; maybe TRBD2 (6 bases). CDR1 MDHEN and CDR2 SYDVKM come from the germline V gene. This CDR3 is built from 18 residues. V was shortened by 7 bases and J by 1 base, with 23 bases between the two germline ends. The CDR3 DNA follows: TGTGCCAGCAAAGAAGCCGGGACGGGGGTCTCGGCCAAAAACATTCAGTACTTC. This sequence encodes CASKEAGTGVSAKNIQYF.

This clone was picked up a small number of times. The chain is built from TRBV28 and TRBJ2-7, with D possibly TRBD1 on 5 matching bases. With 8 bases removed from V and 3 bases from J, the gap between germline ends came to 8 bases. Germline lookup yields CDR1 MDHEN and CDR2 SYDVKM. The CDR3 has 11 amino acids. CDR3 DNA sequence: TGTGCCAGCCGACAGAACTACGAGCAGTACTTC. Its translation: CASRQNYEQYF.

The chain links TRBV7-9 to TRBJ2-5; 9 bases match TRBD1. CDR3 size: 15 residues. V shed 5 bases and J 5 bases; nucleotides not matched to a gene: 9. In germline, CDR1 is SEHNR, CDR2 FQNEAQ (reference sequence). The CDR3 loop is CASSRTGDGRETQYF. The CDR3 coding sequence is TGTGCCAGCAGCAGGACAGGGGACGGAAGGGAGACCCAGTACTTC. Full variable domain (rest looked up from reference TRBV7-9 and TRBJ2-5): DTGVSQNPRHKITKRGQNVTFRCDPISEHNRLYWYRQTLGQGPEFLTYFQNEAQLEKSRLLSDRFSAERPKGSFSTLEIQRTEQGDSAMYLCASSRTGDGRETQYFGPGTRLLVL.